A selection of T cell receptor beta chains follows, all from one sample in a study of cytomegalovirus exposure and HLA in healthy donors. Method: immunoSEQ multiplex PCR; TCRdb's copy keeps in-frame clones and lacks some. The sample yields some 94,000 clones, 70% to 80% seen once. Sequenced input: PBMCs. The receptor source for this set is a man aged 35-49 years in good health and CMV-seronegative. CDR3s include the opening cysteine and the closing phenylalanine or tryptophan. Fields, in order: D gene, clone size, V gene, J gene, CDR3 protein, CDR3 DNA. A D gene is named only where the DNA matches it firmly. Some rows mark clone size as missing; the rest say once, few, many or name a class of expanded clone.

>-|few|TRBV2|TRBJ1-2
CASRLDSDRSGYTF
TGTGCCAGCAGACTCGACTCGGATCGCTCCGGCTACACCTTC
>TRBD1|-|TRBV30|TRBJ1-2
CAWSVNGQGYGYTF
TGTGCCTGGAGTGTAAATGGACAGGGCTATGGCTACACCTTC
>-|few|TRBV4-1|TRBJ1-3
CASSQDGQGSFFAGNTIYF
TGCGCCAGCAGCCAAGATGGGCAGGGAAGTTTTTTTGCTGGAAACACCATATATTTT
>-|-|TRBV28|TRBJ2-1
CASPVTGGEDYNEQFF
TGTGCCAGCCCCGTAACAGGCGGAGAGGACTACAATGAGCAGTTCTTC
>TRBD2|-|TRBV10-1|TRBJ2-1
CASSETGLAGGIEQFF
TGCGCCAGCAGTGAAACCGGACTAGCGGGAGGTATTGAGCAGTTCTTC
>-|few|TRBV19|TRBJ2-1
CASSRDSISNEQFF
TGTGCCAGTAGTAGGGACTCCATATCGAATGAGCAGTTCTTC
>TRBD2|once|TRBV2|TRBJ2-7
CATSSGRYEQYF
TGTGCCACTTCTAGCGGCCGCTACGAGCAGTACTTC
>-|-|TRBV20-1|TRBJ2-3
CSAWRDTQYF
TGCAGTGCCTGGAGGGATACGCAGTATTTT
>TRBD2|-|TRBV6-4|TRBJ2-3
CASSDSSGGADTQYF
TGTGCCAGCAGTGACTCGAGCGGGGGCGCAGATACGCAGTATTTT
>-|few|TRBV6-4|TRBJ2-1
CASSEGDNNEQFF
TGTGCCAGCAGTGAAGGGGACAACAATGAGCAGTTCTTC
>TRBD1|-|TRBV7-9|TRBJ1-1
CASSPSRDSEAFF
TGTGCCAGCAGCCCGTCGCGGGACAGTGAAGCTTTCTTT
>TRBD1|-|TRBV23-1|TRBJ1-2
CASSQCPDRYRYGYTF
TGCGCCAGCAGTCAATGCCCGGACAGGTACCGCTATGGCTACACCTTC